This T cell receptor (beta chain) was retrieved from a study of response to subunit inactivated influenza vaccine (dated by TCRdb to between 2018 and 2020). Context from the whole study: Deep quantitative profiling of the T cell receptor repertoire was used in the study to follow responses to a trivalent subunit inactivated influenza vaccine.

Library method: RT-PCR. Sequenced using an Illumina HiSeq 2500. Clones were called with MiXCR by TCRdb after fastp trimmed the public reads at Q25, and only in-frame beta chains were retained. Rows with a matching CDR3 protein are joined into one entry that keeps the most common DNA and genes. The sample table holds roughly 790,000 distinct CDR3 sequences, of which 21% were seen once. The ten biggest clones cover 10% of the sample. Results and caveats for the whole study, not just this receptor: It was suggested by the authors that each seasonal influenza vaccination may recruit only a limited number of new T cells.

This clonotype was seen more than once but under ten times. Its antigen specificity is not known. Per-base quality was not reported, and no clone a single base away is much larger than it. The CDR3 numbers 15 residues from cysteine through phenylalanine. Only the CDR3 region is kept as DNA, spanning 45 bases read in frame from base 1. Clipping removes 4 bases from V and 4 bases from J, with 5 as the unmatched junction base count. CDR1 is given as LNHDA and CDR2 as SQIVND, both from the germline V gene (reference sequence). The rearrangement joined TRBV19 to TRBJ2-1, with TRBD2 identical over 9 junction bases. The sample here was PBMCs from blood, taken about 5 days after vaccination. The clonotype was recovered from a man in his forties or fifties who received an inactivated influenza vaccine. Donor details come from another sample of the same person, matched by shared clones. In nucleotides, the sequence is TGTGCCAGTAGTAAGGTTAGCGGGAGATACAATGAGCAGTTCTTC. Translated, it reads CASSKVSGRYNEQFF.